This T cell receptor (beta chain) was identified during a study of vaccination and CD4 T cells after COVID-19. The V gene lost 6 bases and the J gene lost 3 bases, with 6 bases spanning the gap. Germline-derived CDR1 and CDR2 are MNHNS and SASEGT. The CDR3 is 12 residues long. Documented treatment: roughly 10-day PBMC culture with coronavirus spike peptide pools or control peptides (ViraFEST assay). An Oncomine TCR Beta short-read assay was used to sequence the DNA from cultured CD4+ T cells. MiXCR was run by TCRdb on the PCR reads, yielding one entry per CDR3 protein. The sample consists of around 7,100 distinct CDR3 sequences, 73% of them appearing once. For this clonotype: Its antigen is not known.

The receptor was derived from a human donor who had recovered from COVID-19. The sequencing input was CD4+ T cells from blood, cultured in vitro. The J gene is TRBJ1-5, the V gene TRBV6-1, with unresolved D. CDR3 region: CASSRHNQPQHF. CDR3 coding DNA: TGTGCCAGCAGCCGACACAATCAGCCCCAGCATTTT.